This TCR beta chain was sequenced for a study of T cells and Merkel cell carcinoma outcomes. Note on this clone: Its antigen remains unknown.

Study-wide findings and caveats: Merkel cell carcinoma outcomes were reportedly predicted by repertoire and T-cell density.

Clones were sequenced by immunoSEQ multiplex PCR, and TCRdb holds only the in-frame ones, with some missing. The sample has several thousand clones; 65% to 75% are singletons. The sample comprised tumor tissue from Merkel cell carcinoma. This receptor was identified in a human donor with Merkel cell carcinoma. Some clones in this sample may be carry-over from other donors' samples.

The CDR3 coding sequence is TGTGCCAGCAGCTTCCCGACCACAGGGGTCGGGGAGACCCAGTACTTC. Translation gives CASSFPTTGVGETQYF. The rearrangement uses TRBV5-8 and TRBJ2-5, with 7 bases lining up with TRBD1. Germline V gives CDR1 SGHTS, CDR2 YDEGEE. The length of the CDR3 is 16 residues. J lost 5 bases, V lost 2 bases, and 12 bases had no gene match.